This T cell receptor beta chain was captured by sequencing in a study of T cell responses to AZD1222 COVID-19 vaccine. The study's findings and limits: The sample set comprised mostly white British donors with more females, and clonal diversity was possibly underestimated.

Produced via immunoSEQ multiplex PCR; TCRdb's table is partial and in-frame only. The sample gives about 120,000 clones, roughly 90% of which show up once; 1.5% to 1.7% is in the top ten. Trimming shortened V by 1 base and J by 0 bases, and 8 bases separated the two germline ends. The germline CDR1 and CDR2 sequences are SGHTA and FQGNSA. CDR3 length: 15 residues. Concerning this clone itself: The antigen is undetermined.

V gene TRBV7-2 combines with J gene TRBJ2-3, with D perhaps matching TRBD2 (5 bases). Here the sequenced sample was peripheral blood, taken on day 0 of AZD1222 vaccination. This clonotype originated in an adult in good health. CDR3 nucleotide sequence: TGTGCCAGCAGCTTAGAGGCTAGCAGCACAGATACGCAGTATTTT. Protein: CASSLEASSTDTQYF. Filled out from reference TRBV7-2 and TRBJ2-3, the complete variable domain reads GAGVSQSPSNKVTEKGKDVELRCDPISGHTALYWYRQSLGQGLEFLIYFQGNSAPDKSGLPSDRFSAERTGGSVSTLTIQRTQQEDSAVYLCASSLEASSTDTQYFGPGTRLTVL.